Below are 30 T cell receptor beta chains sequenced from a single sample in a study of OX40 agonist ivuxolimab in advanced cancers. The data were produced by immunoSEQ multiplex PCR, yet TCRdb's version contains in-frame clones alone and is incomplete. Here the sample spans around 53,000 clones, 93% being singletons. This specimen was CD4+ or CD8+ T cells sorted from blood, taken in a trial of the OX40 agonist ivuxolimab. These receptors all stem from an adult with an advanced solid tumor such as melanoma, head and neck, liver or kidney cancer.

The chain uses TRBV27 and TRBJ2-7; 9 bases line up with TRBD2. V was pared by 4 bases and J by 3 bases, with 7 bases of the junction left unmatched. The CDR3 has 15 amino acids. The germline gives CDR1 MNHEY, CDR2 SMNVEV (reference sequence). DNA for the CDR3: TGTGCCAGCAGTTCGACTAGCGGCCCGTTCTACGAGCAGTACTTC. Protein: CASSSTSGPFYEQYF.

Here the CDR3 reads CASSFADRARETQYF. The CDR3 DNA reads TGTGCCAGCAGCTTCGCGGACAGGGCGAGAGAGACCCAGTACTTC. The genes are TRBV11-2 and TRBJ2-5, with 8 positions matching TRBD1. The CDR3 runs 15 residues. The V segment lost 3 bases and the J segment 4 bases; nucleotides outside the gene matches: 7. The germline V gene has CDR1 SGHAT and CDR2 FQNNGV. Full variable domain (remainder filled in from reference TRBV11-2 and TRBJ2-5): EAGVAQSPRYKIIEKRQSVAFWCNPISGHATLYWYQQILGQGPKLLIQFQNNGVVDDSQLPKDRFSAERLKGVDSTLKIQPAKLEDSAVYLCASSFADRARETQYFGPGTRLLVL.

The V and J genes are TRBV9 and TRBJ2-3, with TRBD2 identical over 8 bases. Looked up from germline, CDR1 is SGDLS and CDR2 is YYNGEE. CDR3 size: 18 residues. Losses at the gene ends were 2 bases for V and 3 bases for J; bases not matched to a gene: 14. CDR3 nucleotides: TGTGCCAGCAGCGTCAGAGCCGGGACTAGAATCGCGACAGATACGCAGTATTTT. Its translation is CASSVRAGTRIATDTQYF.

The chain links TRBV27 to TRBJ2-1, with TRBD2 identical over 7 bases. The CDR3 has 11 amino acids. V lost 8 bases, J lost 12 bases, and 7 bases stayed unmatched. The germline CDR1 and CDR2 sequences are MNHEY and SMNVEV (reference sequence). The CDR3 nucleotides read TGTGCCAGCGAGCGGGGTCTGGTGCAGTTCTTC. It yields the protein CASERGLVQFF.

V usage is TRBV9 and J usage is TRBJ2-7, with 11 bases fitting TRBD2. After removal of 4 bases from V and 3 bases from J, the junction contained 12 bases not matched to a gene. The CDR3 is 17 residues long. Germline V gene data show CDR1 as SGDLS and CDR2 as YYNGEE. This CDR3 reads CASSPFSGRAGNYEQYF. CDR3 DNA sequence: TGTGCCAGCAGCCCCTTTAGCGGGAGGGCCGGTAACTACGAGCAGTACTTC.

The chain has TRBV6-4 and TRBJ2-3; D is uncertain. Trimming cost V 0 bases and J 7 bases, with 17 bases left between them. The germline gives CDR1 MRHNA, CDR2 SNTAGT. The CDR3 has 16 residues. The CDR3 DNA reads TGTGCCAGCAGTGACTCGATGGTAGCCGCTGGTTATACGCAGTATTTT. Its protein is CASSDSMVAAGYTQYF.

The V gene is TRBV13, the J gene TRBJ2-3, with D tentatively TRBD2 (6 bases). CDR3 size: 17 residues. Trimming took off 1 base at V and 1 base at J, with 15 bases between the two ends. The germline V gene has CDR1 PRHDT and CDR2 FYEKMQ (reference sequence). CDR3 in DNA: TGTGCCAGCAGCTTAGAGGTAGCGGAGAGGGGCACAGATACGCAGTATTTT. Amino acid sequence: CASSLEVAERGTDTQYF.

This clone was counted a few times. The genes are TRBV10-3 and TRBJ1-1; 9 nucleotides match TRBD1. Trimming removed 0 bases from V and 5 bases from J; junction bases left unmatched: 4. Germline assignment: CDR1 ENHRY and CDR2 SYGVKD. The CDR3 covers 15 residues. CDR3 nucleotides: TGTGCCATCAGTGAGTCGGGACAGGGAAAGACTGAAGCTTTCTTT. This codes for CAISESGQGKTEAFF.

The chain joins TRBV11-2 to TRBJ2-1; the D call may be TRBD1 or TRBD2 (6 bases each). The CDR3 totals 14 residues. Germline V gives CDR1 SGHAT, CDR2 FQNNGV. V dropped 7 bases and J dropped 5 bases, with 15 bases sitting between them. This chain's CDR3 is CASTPWGADNEQFF. The CDR3 DNA follows: TGTGCCAGCACCCCTTGGGGGGCGGACAATGAGCAGTTCTTC.

J is TRBJ1-1 and V is TRBV13; the D gene is possibly TRBD1 (6 bases). The CDR3 length is 14 residues. CDR1 and CDR2 from the germline V gene are PRHDT and FYEKMQ (reference sequence). V lost 4 bases to trimming and J lost 5 bases, with 14 bases between them. As DNA, the CDR3 is TGTGCCAGCAGCTCCGACCCAGGGGCGACTGAAGCTTTCTTT. It encodes CASSSDPGATEAFF.

This clone was seen once. The chain joins TRBV9 to TRBJ2-3, with 10 nucleotides matching TRBD2. Germline CDR1 reads SGDLS; CDR2 reads YYNGEE. This CDR3 has 20 amino acids. V lost 3 bases to trimming and J lost 0 bases; unmatched junction nucleotides: 16. The CDR3 sequence: CASSDHKGVAGGYSTDTQYF. The CDR3 bases are TGTGCCAGCAGCGACCATAAGGGGGTAGCGGGAGGATATAGCACAGATACGCAGTATTTT.

The J gene is TRBJ1-1, the V gene TRBV30, with D unclear. Germline V gives CDR1 GTSNPN, CDR2 SVGIG (reference sequence). The CDR3 runs 12 residues. Between the trimmed V and J ends, which lost 4 bases and 1 base, there was a span of 7 bases. The CDR3 coding sequence is TGTGCCTGGAAACTGGGGAACACTGAAGCTTTCTTT. This translates into CAWKLGNTEAFF.

This rearrangement joins TRBV4-1 to TRBJ2-7, with TRBD2 identical over 10 bases. The germline gives CDR1 MGHRA, CDR2 YSYEKL. The V and J ends lost 3 bases and 5 bases, in that order; junction bases with no gene match: 10. CDR3 length: 16 residues. Here the CDR3 reads CASSHRQDLAGDEQYF. DNA for the CDR3: TGCGCCAGCAGCCACAGACAAGACCTAGCGGGAGACGAGCAGTACTTC.

Comment on this clone: One end of the junction is discordant with germline, which a read error may explain. V is TRBV11-2 and J is TRBJ2-5; no reliable D call. The germline CDR1 and CDR2 sequences are SGHAT and FQNNGV. CDR3 length: 13 residues. The CDR3 region has the DNA TGTGCCAGCAGCCTAGAGCCCAAGCGGACCCAGTACTTC. Its translation is CASSLEPKRTQYF.

The CDR3 is CASSLGGGRGTSTDTQYF. CDR3 bases: TGTGCCAGCAGCTTAGGCGGCGGGAGGGGAACTAGCACAGATACGCAGTATTTT. The V call is TRBV7-2, the J call TRBJ2-3, with 9 bases identical to TRBD2. The germline V gene encodes CDR1 SGHTA and CDR2 FQGNSA. After removal of 1 base from V and 0 bases from J, the junction contained 8 bases not matched to a gene. CDR3 size: 18 residues.

The chain combines TRBV7-5 with TRBJ1-2. TRBV7-5 is a pseudogene. The CDR3 is 15 residues long. The CDR3 coding sequence is TGTGCCAGAATCGCCACCCAGGGAGAAAACTATGGCTACACCTTC. Its translation is CARIATQGENYGYTF.

This clone was picked up one time. A read error may account for a junction end that differs from germline. This sequence joins TRBV9 and TRBJ1-5; possibly TRBD1 for D (5 bases). CDR1 is SGDLS, CDR2 YYNGEE, per germline. CDR3 size: 14 residues. The CDR3 loop is CASSVTGDNQSQHF. CDR3 nucleotide sequence: TGTGCCAGCAGCGTAACAGGCGACAATCAGTCCCAGCATTTT. Combining the CDR3 with reference TRBV9 and TRBJ1-5 gives the whole variable domain DSGVTQTPKHLITATGQRVTLRCSPRSGDLSVYWYQQSLDQGLQFLIQYYNGEERAKGNILERFSAQQFPDLHSELNLSSLELGDSALYFCASSVTGDNQSQHFGDGTRLSIL.

V and J are TRBV7-6 and TRBJ2-2; D is perhaps TRBD2 (5 bases). Germline values: CDR1 SGHVS, CDR2 FNYEAQ. V dropped 4 bases and J dropped 6 bases, with 6 bases sitting between them. The CDR3 sequence is 12 residues long. This CDR3 reads CASSWRAGELFF. The CDR3 DNA is TGTGCCAGCAGCTGGCGGGCCGGGGAGCTGTTTTTT.

The CDR3 region is CASRTSGATPNEQFF. For the CDR3, the DNA is TGTGCCAGTAGGACTAGCGGGGCTACTCCCAATGAGCAGTTCTTC. The chain combines TRBV19 with TRBJ2-1; TRBD2 agrees at 11 bases. Per germline, CDR1 LNHDA and CDR2 SQIVND (reference sequence). With V trimmed by 6 bases and J by 6 bases, 7 bases remained unmatched. This CDR3 comprises 15 residues.

The chain links TRBV7-9 to TRBJ1-3; 8 bases map to TRBD1. The CDR3 spans 15 residues. CDR1 and CDR2 (germline): SEHNR, FQNEAQ (reference sequence). V dropped 7 bases and J dropped 0; count of bases not matched to a gene: 5. DNA for the CDR3: TGTGCCAGCATTCGACAGGGGTCCTCTGGAAACACCATATATTTT. Protein: CASIRQGSSGNTIYF.

This rearrangement joins TRBV2 to TRBJ2-2; D unresolved. The germline gives CDR1 SNHLY, CDR2 FYNNEI. The CDR3 contains 12 residues. CDR3 residues: CATLGPTGELFF. The CDR3 coding sequence is TGTGCGACACTGGGTCCAACCGGGGAGCTGTTTTTT.

The V call is TRBV7-8, the J call TRBJ1-5; D might be TRBD1 (5 bases). Per germline, CDR1 SGHVS and CDR2 FQNEAQ. Trimming left V 3 bases short and J 5 bases short, with 20 bases between. CDR3 length: 17 amino acids. As DNA, the CDR3 is TGTGCCAGCAGCTTGGGGTCTGGGGCGCAGCTTGATCAGCCCCAGCATTTT. It translates to CASSLGSGAQLDQPQHF. Supplemented by reference TRBV7-8 and TRBJ1-5, the full variable domain reads GAGVSQSPRYKVAKRGQDVALRCDPISGHVSLFWYQQALGQGPEFLTYFQNEAQLDKSGLPSDRFFAERPEGSVSTLKIQRTQQEDSAVYLCASSLGSGAQLDQPQHFGDGTRLSIL.

The chain combines TRBV7-8 with TRBJ2-5; D uncertain. Trimming shortened V by 0 bases and J by 2 bases, and 13 bases separated the two germline ends. This CDR3 is built from 16 residues. The germline CDR1 and CDR2 sequences are SGHVS and FQNEAQ. The CDR3 spells CASSLARPVLQETQYF. CDR3 sequence (DNA): TGTGCCAGCAGCTTAGCGCGGCCAGTTTTACAAGAGACCCAGTACTTC.

The J gene is TRBJ2-1, the V gene TRBV5-6; possibly TRBD2 for D (5 bases). The CDR3 is 14 amino acids. The germline V gene encodes CDR1 SGHDT and CDR2 YYEEEE. V gave up 0 bases and J gave up 5 bases, with 9 bases separating them. The CDR3 here is CASSLGTGNNEQFF. CDR3 coding DNA: TGTGCCAGCAGCTTGGGGACTGGTAACAATGAGCAGTTCTTC.

The V call is TRBV27, the J call TRBJ1-2, with D possibly matching TRBD1 (6 bases). Germline values: CDR1 MNHEY, CDR2 SMNVEV (reference sequence). The CDR3 runs to 15 residues. Trimming removed 0 bases from V and 2 bases from J, with 10 bases in between. The CDR3 is CASSLSQGLNYGYTF. DNA for the CDR3: TGTGCCAGCAGTTTATCGCAGGGGCTCAACTATGGCTACACCTTC.

J is TRBJ1-2 and V is TRBV7-3; 10 positions agree with TRBD1. Unmatched junction bases numbered 9, after V lost 2 bases and J lost 6 bases. From germline, CDR1 is SGHTA and CDR2 FQGTGA. The CDR3 loop spans 16 amino acids. Here the CDR3 reads CASSLAVSGTGDGYTF. CDR3 nucleotides: TGTGCCAGCAGCTTAGCTGTGTCCGGGACAGGGGATGGCTACACCTTC.

The chain couples TRBV27 to TRBJ1-5, with D unclear. The length of the CDR3 is 16 residues. Germline-derived CDR1 and CDR2 are MNHEY and SMNVEV (reference sequence). Trimming shortened V by 5 bases and J by 0 bases, and 14 bases separated the two germline ends. CDR3 residues: CASSLGAGYSNQPQHF. CDR3 in DNA: TGTGCCAGCAGTCTAGGTGCAGGCTATAGCAATCAGCCCCAGCATTTT.

This rearrangement joins TRBV28 to TRBJ2-5, with 8 nucleotides matching TRBD1. This CDR3 has 12 residues. With 5 bases clipped from V and 10 bases from J, the junction kept 6 bases outside the gene matches. The V gene's germline CDR1 is MDHEN and CDR2 SYDVKM. CDR3 protein: CASSTFDRGQYF. The CDR3 DNA sequence: TGTGCCAGCAGTACGTTCGACAGGGGCCAGTACTTC.

J is TRBJ1-5 and V is TRBV6-1; TRBD1 matches 7 bases. V was clipped by 2 bases and J by 5 bases; unmatched bases: 6. The V gene's germline CDR1 is MNHNS and CDR2 SASEGT. The CDR3 runs to 15 residues. The CDR3 DNA follows: TGTGCCAGCAGTGAATTGCAGGGGGAAGATCAGCCCCAGCATTTT. This sequence encodes CASSELQGEDQPQHF.

The chain employs TRBV2 and TRBJ2-2, with 12 positions matching TRBD1. Per germline, CDR1 SNHLY and CDR2 FYNNEI. CDR3 length equals 20 residues. The trim removed 2 bases at V and 4 bases at J, leaving 14 bases unmatched. CDR3 coding DNA: TGTGCCAGCAGTGAACCTTTTCGACCGGGACAGGGGGCTTTCACCGGGGAGCTGTTTTTT. Protein product: CASSEPFRPGQGAFTGELFF.